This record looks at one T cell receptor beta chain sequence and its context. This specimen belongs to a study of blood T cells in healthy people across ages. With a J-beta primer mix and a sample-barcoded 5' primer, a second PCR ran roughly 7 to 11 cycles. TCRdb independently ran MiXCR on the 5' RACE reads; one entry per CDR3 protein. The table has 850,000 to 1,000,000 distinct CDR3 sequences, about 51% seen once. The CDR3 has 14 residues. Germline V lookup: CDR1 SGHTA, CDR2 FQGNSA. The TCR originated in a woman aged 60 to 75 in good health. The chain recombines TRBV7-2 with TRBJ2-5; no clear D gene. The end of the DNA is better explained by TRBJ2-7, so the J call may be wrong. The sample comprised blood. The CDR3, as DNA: TGTGCCAGCAGCTTAAGGAGTGCGTGGTACGAGCAGTACTTC. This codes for CASSLRSAWYEQYF.